The following is a T cell receptor (beta chain) sequence with its context. The data are from a study of control samples from healthy donors and cancer patients. Trimming took off 5 bases at V and 2 bases at J, with 5 bases between the two ends. This CDR3 region has 12 residues. The germline CDR1 and CDR2 sequences are LNHDA and SQIVND (reference sequence). Sequencing was performed with immunoSEQ multiplex PCR; in TCRdb, only in-frame clones are kept and a portion is missing. Found here are about 160,000 clones, 92% of them singletons; the top ten hold less than 0.75%. This TCR derives from a woman younger than 45 in good health. This sequence joins TRBV19 and TRBJ2-3, with D unclear. Sequencing was performed on blood. The CDR3 bases are TGTGCCAGTAGTCCAAACACAGATACGCAGTATTTT. It translates to CASSPNTDTQYF.